The entry below gives a single TCR beta chain sequence along with its context. The data were obtained in a study of shared T cell receptors in the human thymus. Sequenced by immunoSEQ multiplex PCR; TCRdb stores in-frame clones only, minus some. The table has about 540,000 clones, roughly 74% seen once. These data were also filed under a second study, of human thymus T cells. Per that paper: Each of the donors was a healthy Finnish infant who was undergoing open corrective cardiac surgery for congenital heart defects. During corrective heart surgery, resections were taken, and the thymus tissue came from them. An apparent bias in V and J gene usage was seen in thymic and blood repertoires. Related research examined unrelated individuals and reported that their thymic repertoires overlapped highly.

This receptor was obtained from a boy younger than two with a congenital heart defect. Sequences were obtained from thymocytes.

The DNA for the CDR3 is TGTGCCAGCAGCACGGACAGGGACCACCAAGAGACCCAGTACTTC. Amino acids: CASSTDRDHQETQYF. This chain connects TRBV28 to TRBJ2-5; 8 nucleotides align to TRBD1. This CDR3 contains 15 residues. J gave up 0 bases and V 6 bases, and 6 bases lay outside the gene matches. CDR1 and CDR2 from the germline V gene are MDHEN and SYDVKM.